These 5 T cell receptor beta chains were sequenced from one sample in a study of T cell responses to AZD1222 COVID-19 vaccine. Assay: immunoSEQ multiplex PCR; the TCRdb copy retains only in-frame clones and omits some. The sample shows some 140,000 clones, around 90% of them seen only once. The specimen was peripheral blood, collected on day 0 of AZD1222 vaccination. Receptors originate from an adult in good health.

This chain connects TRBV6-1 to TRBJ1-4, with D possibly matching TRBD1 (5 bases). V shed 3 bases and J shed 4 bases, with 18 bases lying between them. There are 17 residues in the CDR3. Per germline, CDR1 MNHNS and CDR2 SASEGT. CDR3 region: CASSDTLGDGYNEKLFF. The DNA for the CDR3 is TGTGCCAGCAGTGATACCCTAGGGGACGGATATAATGAAAAACTGTTTTTT.

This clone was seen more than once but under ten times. For the CDR3, the DNA is TGTGCCAGTAGTTCCCCCTGGCAGGCTTTAACTGAAGCTTTCTTT. This sequence encodes CASSSPWQALTEAFF. This chain connects TRBV19 to TRBJ1-1; D gene unclear. V was shortened by 5 bases and J by 5 bases, with 18 bases between the two germline ends. Per germline, CDR1 LNHDA and CDR2 SQIVND (reference sequence). There are 15 residues in the CDR3.

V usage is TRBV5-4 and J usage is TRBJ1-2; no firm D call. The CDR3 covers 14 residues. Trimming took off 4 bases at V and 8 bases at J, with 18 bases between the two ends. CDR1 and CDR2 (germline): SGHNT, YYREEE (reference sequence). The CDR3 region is CASSLPAREGGYTF. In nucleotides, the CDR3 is TGTGCCAGCAGCCTGCCCGCCCGCGAGGGCGGCTACACCTTC. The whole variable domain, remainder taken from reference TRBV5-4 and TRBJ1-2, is ETGVTQSPTHLIKTRGQQVTLRCSSQSGHNTVSWYQQALGQGPQFIFQYYREEENGRGNFPPRFSGLQFPNYSSELNVNALELDDSALYLCASSLPAREGGYTFGSGTRLTVV.

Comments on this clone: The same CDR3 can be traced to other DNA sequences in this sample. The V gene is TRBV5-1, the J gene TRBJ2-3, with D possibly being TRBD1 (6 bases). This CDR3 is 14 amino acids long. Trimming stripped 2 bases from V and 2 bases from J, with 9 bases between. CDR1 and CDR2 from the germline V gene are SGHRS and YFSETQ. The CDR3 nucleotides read TGCGCCAGCAGCTTAACAGGGCCCACAGATACGCAGTATTTT. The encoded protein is CASSLTGPTDTQYF.

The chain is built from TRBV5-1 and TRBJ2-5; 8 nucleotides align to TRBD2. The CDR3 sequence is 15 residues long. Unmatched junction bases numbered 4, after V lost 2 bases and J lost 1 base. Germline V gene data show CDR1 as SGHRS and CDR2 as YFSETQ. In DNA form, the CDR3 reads TGCGCCAGCAGCTTAAGCGGGAGAGCCCAAGAGACCCAGTACTTC. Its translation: CASSLSGRAQETQYF.